What follows are 30 T cell receptor beta chains derived from one specimen sequenced in a study of T cells in Graves' hyperthyroidism and ophthalmopathy. The TCR beta CDR3 regions underwent amplification using RNA transcripts as the source. HTBI primers were the set used in a first-round RT-PCR of the TCR CDR3. TCRdb fed the multiplex PCR reads into MiXCR, producing one record per CDR3 protein. This table has 300,000 to 450,000 distinct CDR3 sequences, roughly 14% appearing once. Sequences were obtained from blood. These receptors originate from a man aged 25-45 years with Graves' hyperthyroidism that later progressed to Graves' ophthalmopathy.

V and J are TRBV12-3 or TRBV12-4 and TRBJ1-6; 7 positions agree with TRBD1. V shed 8 bases and J 6 bases; nucleotides not matched to a gene: 7. The CDR3 runs to 14 residues. Written as DNA, the CDR3 is TGTGCCAGCGGGCACAGGGGTTCTAATTCACCCCTCCACTTT. Translated: CASGHRGSNSPLHF.

This clonotype was seen many times. The CDR3 DNA is TGTGCCAGCATTCGAGGCAATCAGCCCCAGCATTTT. It codes for CASIRGNQPQHF. The genes are TRBV28 and TRBJ1-5; D is undetermined. The V end was cut by 7 bases, the J end by 2 bases, with 6 bases between. Germline V gene data show CDR1 as MDHEN and CDR2 as SYDVKM. This CDR3 has 12 amino acids.

This clonotype came up many times. The chain carries TRBV5-1 and TRBJ1-1, with 9 bases that match TRBD1. The CDR3 contains 14 residues. In germline, CDR1 is SGHRS, CDR2 YFSETQ. V was clipped by 4 bases and J by 5 bases; unmatched bases: 6. CDR3 nucleotides: TGCGCCAGCAGCGACCGGGACAGGGTTACTGAAGCTTTCTTT. Encoded protein: CASSDRDRVTEAFF.

This rearrangement joins TRBV7-2 to TRBJ1-3; a possible D gene is TRBD1 (6 bases). The germline CDR1 and CDR2 sequences are SGHTA and FQGNSA. The V and J ends lost 5 bases and 0 bases respectively, with 11 bases between them. This CDR3 has 15 residues. The CDR3 is CASSRGRDSGNTIYF. CDR3 nucleotides: TGTGCCAGCAGCAGGGGGAGGGACTCTGGAAACACCATATATTTT.

This clonotype was recorded at least ten times. For the CDR3, the DNA is TGTGCCACCAGCAGAGATTACGAAGGCCCTAACTATGGCTACACCTTC. The encoded protein is CATSRDYEGPNYGYTF. The J gene is TRBJ1-2, the V gene TRBV15; no clear D. Germline V gene sequence: CDR1 LNHNV, CDR2 YYDKDF (reference sequence). Trimming left V 0 bases short and J 0 bases short, with 11 bases between. The CDR3 has 16 residues.

This clonotype was observed many times. The rearrangement joins TRBV7-2 to TRBJ2-5; the match to TRBD2 covers 7 bases. CDR1 is SGHTA, CDR2 FQGNSA, per germline. V dropped 3 bases and J dropped 0; count of bases not matched to a gene: 7. The CDR3 covers 16 residues. CDR3: CASSFVQRGYQETQYF. CDR3 bases: TGTGCCAGCAGCTTCGTCCAGCGGGGCTACCAAGAGACCCAGTACTTC.

This CDR3 reads CASSYGARINQPQHF. CDR3 DNA: TGTGCCAGCAGTTATGGTGCCAGGATCAATCAGCCCCAGCATTTT. This chain connects TRBV6-9 to TRBJ1-5, with D unresolved. This CDR3 spans 15 amino acids. Germline assignment: CDR1 MNHGY and CDR2 SVAAGI. V shed 2 bases and J shed 3 bases, with 11 bases lying between them.

The gene calls are TRBV5-4 and TRBJ1-4; a weak D match, TRBD1 (6 bases). CDR1 is SGHNT and CDR2 is YYREEE in the germline V gene (reference sequence). This CDR3 region has 15 residues. Trimming took off 4 bases at V and 7 bases at J, with 17 bases between the two ends. CDR3 bases: TGTGCCAGCAGCCCCAGCGGGGGGCGAGGTGAAAAACTGTTTTTT. It yields the protein CASSPSGGRGEKLFF.

This clonotype came up many times. The chain couples TRBV7-9 to TRBJ2-5; 9 positions agree with TRBD1. V dropped 0 bases and J dropped 4; count of bases not matched to a gene: 6. Germline CDR1 SEHNR, CDR2 FQNEAQ (reference sequence). CDR3 size: 16 residues. CDR3: CASSLAWTGERETQYF. CDR3 sequence (DNA): TGTGCCAGCAGCTTAGCGTGGACAGGGGAGAGAGAGACCCAGTACTTC. Variable domain in full (rest from reference TRBV7-9 and TRBJ2-5): DTGVSQNPRHKITKRGQNVTFRCDPISEHNRLYWYRQTLGQGPEFLTYFQNEAQLEKSRLLSDRFSAERPKGSFSTLEIQRTEQGDSAMYLCASSLAWTGERETQYFGPGTRLLVL.

This chain links TRBV3-1 with TRBJ2-7; 10 bases match TRBD2. Germline CDR1 LGHDT, CDR2 YNNKEL (reference sequence). CDR3 length: 14 residues. J lost 4 bases, V lost 1 base, and 1 base had no gene match. CDR3 DNA sequence: TGTGCCAGCAGCCAAGGGACTAGCGGTTACGAGCAGTACTTC. Residues: CASSQGTSGYEQYF.

There are many counts of this clonotype. This chain connects TRBV18 to TRBJ1-5; D remains unclear. From germline, CDR1 is KGHSH and CDR2 LQKENI. Between the trimmed V and J ends, which lost 4 bases and 5 bases, there was a span of 9 bases. The length of the CDR3 is 13 residues. CDR3 sequence: CASSQGQDQPQHF. CDR3 coding DNA: TGTGCCAGCTCACAGGGCCAGGATCAGCCCCAGCATTTT. Together with reference TRBV18 and TRBJ1-5, the CDR3 gives the full variable domain: NAGVMQNPRHLVRRRGQEARLRCSPMKGHSHVYWYRQLPEEGLKFMVYLQKENIIDESGMPKERFSAEFPKEGPSILRIQQVVRGDSAAYFCASSQGQDQPQHFGDGTRLSIL.

This clonotype was observed at least ten times. The chain links TRBV20-1 to TRBJ1-1; TRBD1 matches at 10 bases. The CDR3 is made up of 14 amino acids. The V gene's germline CDR1 is DFQATT and CDR2 SNEGSKA (reference sequence). The trim removed 1 base at V and 4 bases at J, leaving 3 bases unmatched. The CDR3 loop reads CSARGTGGGTEAFF. CDR3 coding DNA: TGCAGTGCTAGAGGGACAGGGGGTGGCACTGAAGCTTTCTTT.

The table lists this clonotype with many counts. The chain combines TRBV20-1 with TRBJ2-1; D is perhaps TRBD1 (5 bases). Trimming stripped 7 bases from V and 5 bases from J, with 24 bases between. This CDR3 region has 16 residues. CDR1 DFQATT and CDR2 SNEGSKA come from the germline V gene (reference sequence). The CDR3 region is CSVRGLWGLMDNEQFF. The CDR3 nucleotides read TGCAGTGTTCGTGGTCTCTGGGGCCTTATGGACAATGAGCAGTTCTTC.

This clonotype appeared many times. This chain's CDR3 is CASSEVGGGEQYF. In DNA form, the CDR3 reads TGTGCCAGCAGTGAAGTTGGCGGGGGGGAGCAGTACTTC. This rearrangement joins TRBV2 to TRBJ2-7; 8 bases are a match to TRBD2. The V segment lost 1 base and the J segment 7 bases; nucleotides outside the gene matches: 3. Per the germline V gene, CDR1 is SNHLY and CDR2 is FYNNEI. The CDR3 runs 13 residues.

The CDR3 reads CASSFSTSGGTYNEQFF. The CDR3, as DNA: TGTGCCAGCAGTTTTTCGACTAGCGGGGGGACCTACAATGAGCAGTTCTTC. This chain joins TRBV6-5 and TRBJ2-1; TRBD2 matches at 13 bases. The CDR3 loop spans 17 amino acids. V trimming: 4 bases; J trimming: 2 bases; junction bases outside the gene matches: 5. Germline loops: CDR1 MNHEY, CDR2 SVGAGI.

This clonotype was counted at least ten times. The V gene is TRBV28, the J gene TRBJ1-5; D is possibly TRBD1 (6 bases). Looked up from germline, CDR1 is MDHEN and CDR2 is SYDVKM. V lost 2 bases and J lost 4, with 12 bases in between. The CDR3 has 15 residues. CDR3 sequence (DNA): TGTGCCAGCAGTTTAACGAGGGGGGGAAATCAGCCCCAGCATTTT. Translated, it gives CASSLTRGGNQPQHF.

This clonotype was observed many times. The chain links TRBV20-1 to TRBJ1-6, with D possibly matching TRBD1 (6 bases). The V end lost 4 bases, the J end lost 8 bases, and 12 bases lay between the germline ends. The CDR3 runs to 13 residues. Germline V CDR1 and CDR2: DFQATT, SNEGSKA (reference sequence). CDR3 nucleotide sequence: TGCAGTGCTAAGACCGGGGGGCATTCACCCCTCCACTTT. It translates to CSAKTGGHSPLHF.

V usage is TRBV4-1 and J usage is TRBJ2-6; D possibly corresponds to TRBD1 (6 bases). The CDR3 runs 19 residues. Germline values: CDR1 MGHRA, CDR2 YSYEKL. V dropped 0 bases and J dropped 0 bases, with 15 bases sitting between them. CDR3 nucleotides: TGCGCCAGCAGCCAAGAAGTGGCAGGGGCCTACTCTGGGGCCAACGTCCTGACTTTC. It codes for CASSQEVAGAYSGANVLTF.

The chain joins TRBV5-1 to TRBJ1-4; D possibly corresponds to TRBD1 (6 bases). Per the germline V gene, CDR1 is SGHRS and CDR2 is YFSETQ. Trimming pared 4 bases from V and 0 bases from J, leaving 10 bases between. This CDR3 region has 15 residues. The CDR3 bases are TGCGCCAGCAGCGCTGGGACATCAACTAATGAAAAACTGTTTTTT. Encoded protein: CASSAGTSTNEKLFF.

This clonotype turned up a few times. The chain joins TRBV2 to TRBJ2-3, with 8 bases lining up with TRBD2. CDR3 length equals 15 residues. Germline-derived CDR1 and CDR2 are SNHLY and FYNNEI. Trimming removed 6 bases from V and 3 bases from J; junction bases left unmatched: 8. CDR3 residues: CASSQPGGLTDTQYF. CDR3 coding DNA: TGTGCCAGCAGCCAACCGGGGGGGCTAACAGATACGCAGTATTTT.

This clonotype has a handful of counts. The J gene is TRBJ2-7, the V gene TRBV14; D is ambiguous. This CDR3 contains 15 residues. CDR1 is SGHDN, CDR2 FVKESK, per germline. Trimming removed 0 bases at V and 4 bases at J, with 13 bases between. The CDR3 loop reads CASSQELSNMYEQYF. For the CDR3, the DNA is TGTGCCAGCAGCCAAGAATTGTCTAACATGTACGAGCAGTACTTC.

This clonotype was seen a few times. V usage is TRBV4-2 and J usage is TRBJ1-5; the match to TRBD1 covers 7 bases. V lost 1 base to trimming and J lost 4 bases; unmatched junction nucleotides: 4. This CDR3 has 15 residues. Per germline, CDR1 LGHNA and CDR2 YNFKEQ. The CDR3 spells CASSQATGANQPQHF. DNA for the CDR3: TGTGCCAGCAGCCAAGCTACAGGGGCTAATCAGCCCCAGCATTTT.

This clonotype was recorded many times. This rearrangement joins TRBV6-1 to TRBJ1-2; 7 nucleotides agree with TRBD1. Germline CDR1 reads MNHNS; CDR2 reads SASEGT. This CDR3 is built from 13 residues. Unmatched junction bases numbered 6, after V lost 7 bases and J lost 4 bases. Here the CDR3 reads CASTPGQIYGYTF. DNA of the CDR3: TGTGCCAGCACCCCGGGACAGATCTATGGCTACACCTTC.

This clonotype came up many times. The chain couples TRBV12-3 or TRBV12-4 to TRBJ1-2, with 7 bases identical to TRBD1. This CDR3 comprises 13 residues. With 4 bases clipped from V and 5 bases from J, the junction kept 4 bases outside the gene matches. CDR3 in amino acids: CASSYGQAYGYTF. The CDR3 nucleotides read TGTGCCAGCAGTTACGGACAGGCTTATGGCTACACCTTC.

This clonotype was detected many times. V is TRBV10-1 and J is TRBJ1-1, with a possible D match to TRBD1 (5 bases). CDR3 length equals 15 residues. In germline, CDR1 is WNHNN, CDR2 SYGVQD (reference sequence). Trimming left V 0 bases short and J 5 bases short, with 13 bases between. The CDR3 DNA is TGCGCCAGCAGTGAGTCGGCAGGGCTGGCGACTGAAGCTTTCTTT. This gives the protein CASSESAGLATEAFF.

The chain is built from TRBV29-1 and TRBJ2-7, with D perhaps TRBD2 (7 bases). This CDR3 is 13 amino acids long. The V end was cut by 7 bases, the J end by 3 bases, with 16 bases between. Germline V gives CDR1 SQVTM, CDR2 ANQGSEA. The CDR3: CSAEGGTNYEQYF. CDR3 nucleotides: TGCAGCGCGGAAGGGGGGACTAACTACGAGCAGTACTTC.

This clonotype came up a few times. The rearrangement joins TRBV5-5 to TRBJ1-5; D gene unclear. This CDR3 spans 13 amino acids. Germline CDR1 and CDR2: SGHKS and YYEKEE (reference sequence). Trimming pared 0 bases from V and 6 bases from J, leaving 7 bases between. The CDR3, as DNA: TGTGCCAGCAGCTTGGTGGGGAGTCAGCCCCAGCATTTT. Protein product: CASSLVGSQPQHF.

The sample holds many counts of this clonotype. The V call is TRBV9, the J call TRBJ1-3; D might be TRBD1 (5 bases). Trimming stripped 0 bases from V and 2 bases from J, with 15 bases between. Germline CDR1 and CDR2: SGDLS and YYNGEE. The CDR3 totals 17 residues. CDR3 sequence reads: CASSVAGTGFAGNTIYF. The DNA of the CDR3 is TGTGCCAGCAGCGTAGCCGGGACCGGGTTCGCTGGAAACACCATATATTTT.

The chain employs TRBV9 and TRBJ2-2, with D perhaps TRBD2 (6 bases). The CDR3 extends over 19 amino acids. The germline V gene encodes CDR1 SGDLS and CDR2 YYNGEE. V shed 0 bases and J shed 4 bases, with 22 bases lying between them. The CDR3 loop is CASSVDPGLQRVITGELFF. The CDR3 nucleotides read TGTGCCAGCAGCGTAGATCCTGGGCTCCAGCGGGTGATCACCGGGGAGCTGTTTTTT.

At least ten counts were recorded for this clonotype. V usage is TRBV6-2 or TRBV6-3 and J usage is TRBJ2-5, with D perhaps assigned TRBD1 or TRBD2 (5 bases each). The CDR3 length is 16 residues. Germline loops: CDR1 MNHEY, CDR2 SVGEGT. Trimming left V 7 bases short and J 1 base short, with 19 bases between. CDR3 region: CASTERGTKLQETQYF. In DNA form, the CDR3 reads TGTGCCAGCACCGAAAGAGGGACGAAACTCCAAGAGACCCAGTACTTC.